This T cell receptor beta chain was identified during a study of blood T cell repertoires in COVID-19. The CDR3 loop spans 15 amino acids. Germline assignment: CDR1 LGHDT and CDR2 YNNKEL (reference sequence). V gave up 2 bases and J gave up 7 bases; unmatched junction bases: 6. TCRdb keeps only in-frame clones here, not all; method: immunoSEQ multiplex PCR. The sample includes more than 200,000 clones, over 75% seen only once; the top ten take roughly 7.2%. This clone came up a few times. The chain has TRBV3-1 (or the pseudogene TRBV3-2) and TRBJ1-4; TRBD1 aligns across 8 bases. The receptor's source is a man between 25 and 39 years old in a cohort exposed to, infected with or recovered from COVID-19 (not recorded which). The sample was PBMCs or T cells enriched from blood (not recorded which). This chain's CDR3 is CASSQYRGRGEKLFF. CDR3 nucleotides: TGTGCCAGCAGCCAATACAGGGGGAGAGGTGAAAAACTGTTTTTT.